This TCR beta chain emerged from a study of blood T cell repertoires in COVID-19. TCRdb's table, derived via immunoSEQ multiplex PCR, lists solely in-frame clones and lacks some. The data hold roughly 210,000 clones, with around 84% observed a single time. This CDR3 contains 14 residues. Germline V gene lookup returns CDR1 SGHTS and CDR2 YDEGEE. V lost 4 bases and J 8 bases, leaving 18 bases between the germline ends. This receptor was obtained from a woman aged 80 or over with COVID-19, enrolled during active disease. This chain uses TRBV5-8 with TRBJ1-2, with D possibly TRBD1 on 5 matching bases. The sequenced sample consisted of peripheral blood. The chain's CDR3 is CASSPGIGDRGYTF. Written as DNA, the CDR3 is TGTGCCAGCAGCCCCGGTATAGGGGATCGGGGCTACACCTTC.